These 15 T cell receptor beta chains came from one sample sequenced in a study of naive and memory T cell subsets. Treatment given: skin biopsy from PPD injection site in Mantoux-positive individual. Unsorted total RNA, about 1 to 1000 ng, was DNase treated before reverse transcription. Blood and skin TCR RNA was reverse transcribed with alpha and beta constant primers. One entry per CDR3 protein results from TCRdb running MiXCR on the UMI-ligation and nested PCR reads. The data hold fewer than 20,000 distinct CDR3 sequences, with 8% to 10% observed a single time. This material consisted of skin, taken from a tuberculin skin test site. The receptor set was obtained from an adult in good health.

This clonotype qualifies as medium-sized. The chain combines TRBV7-2 with TRBJ2-7; D call uncertain. CDR1 SGHTA and CDR2 FQGNSA come from the germline V gene. The length of the CDR3 is 15 residues. The germline V and J ends were trimmed by 2 bases and 1 base, with 12 bases remaining between them. This CDR3 is CASSLRLAPSYEQYF. In DNA, the CDR3 is TGTGCCAGCAGCTTAAGGCTTGCGCCATCCTACGAGCAGTACTTC.

The table lists this clonotype with many counts. This chain connects TRBV7-8 to TRBJ2-5; 11 bases align to TRBD2. The V gene end was trimmed by 8 bases and the J gene end by 4 bases; junction bases not matched to a gene: 15. In germline, CDR1 is SGHVS, CDR2 FQNEAQ. The CDR3 contains 17 residues. CDR3 DNA sequence: TGTGCCAGCCAAGATTTTAGCGGGGGGGCGAGGAGAGAGACCCAGTACTTC. Encoded protein: CASQDFSGGARRETQYF. The whole variable domain, remainder taken from reference TRBV7-8 and TRBJ2-5, is GAGVSQSPRYKVAKRGQDVALRCDPISGHVSLFWYQQALGQGPEFLTYFQNEAQLDKSGLPSDRFFAERPEGSVSTLKIQRTQQEDSAVYLCASQDFSGGARRETQYFGPGTRLLVL.

The V gene is TRBV6-2 or TRBV6-3, the J gene TRBJ1-1, with D perhaps TRBD1 (5 bases). The germline gives CDR1 MNHEY, CDR2 SVGEGT. V lost 10 bases to trimming and J lost 2 bases, with 14 bases between them. The CDR3 has 13 amino acids. In DNA form, the CDR3 reads TGTGCCACCTCCGGGACCTTAAACACTGAAGCTTTCTTT. Encoded protein: CATSGTLNTEAFF.

This clonotype occurred many times. The chain carries TRBV7-6 and TRBJ2-7; D gene ambiguous. This CDR3 contains 13 residues. Germline CDR1 is SGHVS and CDR2 is FNYEAQ. V lost 1 base and J 6 bases, leaving 10 bases between the germline ends. The chain's CDR3 is CASSLGRSFEQYF. In nucleotides, the CDR3 is TGTGCCAGCAGCTTAGGACGTAGCTTCGAGCAGTACTTC.

This clonotype was observed at least ten times. The J gene is TRBJ2-5, the V gene TRBV20-1, with 8 bases aligning to TRBD2. This CDR3 spans 15 amino acids. The ends lost 2 bases at V and 5 bases at J; junction bases unmatched: 10. In germline, CDR1 is DFQATT, CDR2 SNEGSKA (reference sequence). In DNA, the CDR3 is TGCAGTGCTAGACGGGCGGGGGGACCTGGTGAGACCCAGTACTTC. Protein: CSARRAGGPGETQYF.

Many counts were recorded for this clonotype. J is TRBJ2-7 and V is TRBV28, with no clear D. CDR1 is MDHEN and CDR2 is SYDVKM in the germline V gene. V lost 2 bases and J 3 bases, leaving 23 bases between the germline ends. This CDR3 is 18 amino acids long. CDR3 DNA sequence: TGTGCCAGCAGTTTAGGGCACGCATTGGATTCCCCCTTCTACGAGCAGTACTTC. Its protein product is CASSLGHALDSPFYEQYF.

This clonotype has only a few counts. CDR3 sequence reads: CAISESGTARYEQYF. CDR3 DNA: TGTGCCATCAGTGAGTCGGGGACCGCCCGCTACGAGCAGTACTTC. The chain uses TRBV10-3 and TRBJ2-7; the D call may be TRBD1 or TRBD2 (5 bases each). The CDR3 loop spans 15 amino acids. The V end lost 0 bases, the J end lost 3 bases, and 12 bases lay between the germline ends. Germline V gene data show CDR1 as ENHRY and CDR2 as SYGVKD.

This clonotype has ten or more counts. V is TRBV7-6 and J is TRBJ2-1; D unclear. Germline V CDR1 and CDR2: SGHVS, FNYEAQ. The V end lost 1 base, the J end lost 8 bases, and 12 bases lay between the germline ends. This CDR3 is built from 14 residues. CDR3 region: CASSLEGSRDEQFF. The CDR3 nucleotides read TGTGCCAGCAGCTTAGAGGGATCTCGGGATGAGCAGTTCTTC.

This clonotype was counted between two and nine times. The gene calls are TRBV27 and TRBJ1-1; 9 bases map to TRBD1. Germline V gene data show CDR1 as MNHEY and CDR2 as SMNVEV (reference sequence). V lost 6 bases and J lost 3; bases outside the gene matches: 11. The length of the CDR3 is 16 residues. In nucleotides, the CDR3 is TGTGCCAGCAGCGAGACCGGGACAGGGCCGGACACTGAAGCTTTCTTT. This translates into CASSETGTGPDTEAFF.

This clonotype has at least ten counts. CDR3 residues: CSARRLAGEYNEQFF. As DNA, the CDR3 is TGCAGTGCTAGAAGGCTAGCGGGGGAATACAATGAGCAGTTCTTC. This chain uses TRBV20-1 with TRBJ2-1; 10 positions match TRBD2. Germline CDR1 and CDR2: DFQATT and SNEGSKA (reference sequence). This CDR3 contains 15 residues. The V segment lost 2 bases and the J segment 4 bases; nucleotides outside the gene matches: 5.

This clonotype is medium-sized by share. The conserved phenylalanine or tryptophan normally closing the CDR3 is absent here, so this likely arose from a read error. The limits of the CDR3 on the DNA are not certain, so only TCRdb's listed CDR3 is given. The chain links TRBV20-1 to TRBJ2-1; TRBD1 is the table's D call, not checked against the DNA. The length of the CDR3 is 11 amino acids, counting both ends. The germline CDR1 and CDR2 sequences are DFQATT and SNEGSKA (reference sequence). The CDR3 sequence is CSATPGTGSHV.

The chain combines TRBV6-5 with TRBJ1-4, with 7 bases identical to TRBD1. With V trimmed by 2 bases and J by 4 bases, 7 bases remained unmatched. This CDR3 is 16 amino acids long. Germline loops: CDR1 MNHEY, CDR2 SVGAGI. CDR3 protein: CASSYASGGGNEKLFF. The DNA for the CDR3 is TGTGCCAGCAGTTACGCGTCAGGGGGTGGTAATGAAAAACTGTTTTTT.

This CDR3 is CASSLARQGGYNEQFF. The CDR3 DNA sequence: TGCGCCAGCAGCTTGGCCCGTCAGGGTGGGTACAATGAGCAGTTCTTC. This chain uses TRBV5-1 with TRBJ2-1; the D gene is possibly TRBD1 (5 bases). Germline values: CDR1 SGHRS, CDR2 YFSETQ. V gave up 0 bases and J gave up 4 bases, with 14 bases separating them. This CDR3 has 16 amino acids.

This clonotype has more than one count but fewer than ten. V gene TRBV7-2 combines with J gene TRBJ2-2; TRBD1 might be the D (6 bases). The CDR3 runs to 15 residues. Germline V lookup: CDR1 SGHTA, CDR2 FQGNSA. Trimming left V 5 bases short and J 8 bases short, with 18 bases between. CDR3 residues: CASSLTTGPRGELFF. The CDR3 nucleotides read TGTGCCAGCAGCCTAACGACAGGACCGCGAGGGGAGCTGTTTTTT. The complete variable domain, with remaining parts taken from reference TRBV7-2 and TRBJ2-2, reads GAGVSQSPSNKVTEKGKDVELRCDPISGHTALYWYRQSLGQGLEFLIYFQGNSAPDKSGLPSDRFSAERTGGSVSTLTIQRTQQEDSAVYLCASSLTTGPRGELFFGEGSRLTVL.

J is TRBJ1-2 and V is TRBV5-4, with TRBD1 identical over 9 bases. Germline V gene data show CDR1 as SGHNT and CDR2 as YYREEE (reference sequence). The CDR3 runs 15 residues. J lost 6 bases, V lost 3 bases, and 9 bases had no gene match. This chain's CDR3 is CASSSPLDRGHGYTF. The DNA of the CDR3 is TGTGCCAGCAGCTCACCCTTGGACAGGGGCCATGGCTACACCTTC.